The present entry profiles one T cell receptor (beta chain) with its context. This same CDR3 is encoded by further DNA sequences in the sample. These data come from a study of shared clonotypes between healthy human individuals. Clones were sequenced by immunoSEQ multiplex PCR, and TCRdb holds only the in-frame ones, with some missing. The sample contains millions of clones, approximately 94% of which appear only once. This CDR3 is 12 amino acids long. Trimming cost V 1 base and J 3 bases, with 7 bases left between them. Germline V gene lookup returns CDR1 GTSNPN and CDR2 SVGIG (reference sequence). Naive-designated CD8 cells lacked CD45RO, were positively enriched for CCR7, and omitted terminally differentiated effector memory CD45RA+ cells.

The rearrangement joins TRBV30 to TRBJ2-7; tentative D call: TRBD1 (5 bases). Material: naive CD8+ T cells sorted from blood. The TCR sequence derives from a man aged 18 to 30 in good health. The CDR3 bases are TGTGCCTGGAGTGACACAGGCTACGAGCAGTACTTC. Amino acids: CAWSDTGYEQYF.